Listed below are T cell receptor beta chains from one sample, sequenced in a study of response to subunit inactivated influenza vaccine. TCRdb reprocessed the RT-PCR reads via MiXCR and lists one record per CDR3 protein. The sample holds about 650,000 distinct CDR3 sequences, 15% to 19% seen once. The sample was PBMCs from blood, taken less than 13 days after vaccination. These TCRs come from a man aged 50-60 years who received an inactivated influenza vaccine. Each CDR3 is given with its conserved first and last residue. Each record gives: J gene, V gene, D gene, clone size, CDR3 length, CDR3 protein, CDR3 DNA. A D gene is named only where the DNA matches it firmly. Only part of the rows carry a size: once, few, many, or a class if the clone is expanded.

>TRBJ2-2|TRBV3-1|-|few|17
CASSSDRSLLYSGELFF
TGTGCCAGCAGCTCCGACAGGTCTTTATTATACTCCGGGGAGCTGTTTTTT
>TRBJ2-4|TRBV3-1|-|-|15
CASSQDGRSKNIQYF
TGTGCCAGCAGCCAAGATGGGCGGTCCAAAAACATTCAGTACTTC
>TRBJ2-2|TRBV5-1|TRBD2|few|18
CASSLHPTSGGNTGELFF
TGCGCCAGCAGCTTGCATCCGACTAGCGGGGGCAACACCGGGGAGCTGTTTTTT
>TRBJ2-3|TRBV7-6|TRBD1|-|15
CASSLGVDRADTQYF
TGTGCCAGCAGCTTAGGGGTGGACAGGGCAGATACGCAGTATTTT
>TRBJ2-3|TRBV28|TRBD1|many|16
CASSYAGTGFSDTQYF
TGTGCCAGCAGTTACGCGGGGACAGGGTTCTCAGATACGCAGTATTTT
>TRBJ2-7|TRBV5-1|-|-|14
CASSFYGATYEQYF
TGCGCCAGCAGCTTTTACGGGGCAACCTACGAGCAGTACTTC
>TRBJ2-3|TRBV20-1|TRBD1|-|16
CSARGRTGRYRDTQYF
TGCAGTGCTAGAGGACGGACAGGGCGGTACAGAGATACGCAGTATTTT
>TRBJ2-3|TRBV12-3/TRBV12-4|-|few|15
CASSLNGGRTDTQYF
TGTGCCAGCAGTTTAAACGGGGGGCGCACAGATACGCAGTATTTT
>TRBJ2-1|TRBV5-1|TRBD1|many|14
CASSSDRAYNEQFF
TGCGCCAGCAGCTCAGACAGGGCGTACAATGAGCAGTTCTTC
>TRBJ2-2|TRBV5-1|TRBD1|-|15
CASSFDSGGTGELFF
TGCGCCAGCAGCTTTGACTCAGGGGGCACCGGGGAGCTGTTTTTT
>TRBJ2-4|TRBV6-2/TRBV6-3|-|-|12
CASSYNGDIQYF
TGTGCCAGCAGTTACAATGGGGACATTCAGTACTTC
>TRBJ2-7|TRBV9|TRBD2|few|14
CASSVGDYSYEQYF
TGTGCCAGCAGCGTAGGGGACTACTCCTACGAGCAGTACTTC
>TRBJ2-3|TRBV7-2|TRBD1|-|16
CASSLAPGQGGSRLYF
TGTGCCAGCAGCTTAGCTCCGGGACAGGGTGGCTCGAGGCTGTATTTT
>TRBJ1-1|TRBV7-2|-|-|14
CASSNDIHNTEAFF
TGTGCCAGCAGCAACGATATCCACAACACTGAAGCTTTCTTT
>TRBJ2-1|TRBV28|TRBD2|few|22
CASSLRLTPGLAGGSSYNEQFF
TGTGCCAGCAGTTTACGCCTAACACCGGGACTAGCGGGAGGGAGCTCCTACAATGAGCAGTTCTTC
>TRBJ2-7|TRBV6-5|-|-|11
CASSYGVEQYF
TGTGCCAGCAGTTACGGGGTGGAGCAGTACTTC
>TRBJ2-3|TRBV5-6|-|few|13
CASSVGLTDTQYF
TGTGCCAGCAGCGTTGGCCTAACAGATACGCAGTATTTT
>TRBJ2-7|TRBV7-2|TRBD2|-|15
CASSHLTSGGYEQYF
TGTGCCAGCAGCCACCTGACTAGCGGGGGATACGAGCAGTACTTC
>TRBJ2-7|TRBV21-1|-|-|15
CASSKVGTGAYEQYF
-
>TRBJ1-5|TRBV6-5|-|many|13
CASSWGGNQPQHF
TGTGCCAGCAGTTGGGGGGGGAATCAGCCCCAGCATTTT
>TRBJ2-5|TRBV20-1|-|-|14
CSANTAGKEETQYF
TGCAGTGCTAATACGGCAGGGAAAGAAGAGACCCAGTACTTC
>TRBJ2-6|TRBV6-5|TRBD1|-|16
CASSWDSRSGANVLTF
TGTGCCAGCAGTTGGGACAGCCGCTCTGGGGCCAACGTCCTGACTTTC
>TRBJ1-5|TRBV20-1|-|few|12
CSASGFEQPQHF
TGCAGTGCCTCAGGGTTTGAACAGCCCCAGCATTTT
>TRBJ2-3|TRBV28|TRBD1|-|16
CASQYYRGVSTDTQYF
TGTGCCAGCCAATATTACAGGGGGGTCAGCACAGATACGCAGTATTTT
>TRBJ2-7|TRBV9|-|-|13
CASSVGPVAEQYF
TGTGCCAGCAGCGTAGGCCCTGTGGCCGAGCAGTACTTC
>TRBJ2-6|TRBV30|-|-|13
CAWSNSGANVLTF
TGTGCCTGGAGTAATTCTGGGGCCAACGTCCTGACTTTC
>TRBJ2-2|TRBV5-1|TRBD1|few|16
CASSSRTGTLPGELFF
TGCGCCAGCAGCTCTCGGACAGGCACGTTGCCGGGGGAGCTGTTTTTT
>TRBJ2-7|TRBV27|-|-|16
CASSFRETASSYEQYF
TGTGCCAGCAGTTTTAGAGAGACCGCAAGCTCCTACGAGCAGTACTTC
>TRBJ2-7|TRBV3-1|-|-|15
CASSQPVSSSYEQYF
TGTGCCAGCAGCCAGCCCGTGTCTAGCAGCTACGAGCAGTACTTC
>TRBJ2-7|TRBV7-3|-|-|13
CASSLWGLGEQYF
TGTGCCAGCAGCTTATGGGGACTTGGGGAGCAGTACTTC
>TRBJ2-1|TRBV14|TRBD1|few|15
CASSRWGQSGNEQFF
TGTGCCAGCAGCCGGTGGGGACAGAGTGGGAATGAGCAGTTCTTC
>TRBJ2-2|TRBV6-1|-|few|14
CASTLTANTGELFF
TGTGCCAGCACTCTTACAGCTAACACCGGGGAGCTGTTTTTT
>TRBJ2-7|TRBV9|-|-|14
CASSAGPELYEQYF
TGTGCCAGCAGCGCGGGCCCAGAACTTTACGAGCAGTACTTC
>TRBJ2-1|TRBV6-2/TRBV6-3|TRBD1|-|16
CASNRRGTGGFNEQFF
TGTGCCAGCAATAGAAGGGGGACAGGGGGTTTCAATGAGCAGTTCTTC
>TRBJ1-5|TRBV5-5|TRBD1|-|14
CASTTGTGDKPQHF
TGTGCCAGCACCACCGGGACAGGGGATAAGCCCCAGCATTTT
>TRBJ2-7|TRBV2|-|few|14
CASSVGADRYEQYF
TGTGCCAGCAGTGTTGGAGCGGATCGATACGAGCAGTACTTC
>TRBJ2-1|TRBV7-6|TRBD2|-|19
CASSGTKDLAGSSYNEQFF
TGTGCCAGCAGCGGGACGAAGGACCTAGCGGGGAGCTCCTACAATGAGCAGTTCTTC
>TRBJ2-7|TRBV5-1|-|many|15
CASSLDSSGAYEQYF
TGCGCCAGCAGCTTGGATTCTAGTGGAGCCTACGAGCAGTACTTC
>TRBJ2-2|TRBV11-2|-|-|15
CASRINRADTGELFF
TGTGCCAGCAGAATTAACAGGGCGGACACCGGGGAGCTGTTTTTT
>TRBJ2-3|TRBV12-3/TRBV12-4|-|many|14
CASSLTVSADTQYF
TGTGCCAGCAGCCTAACGGTTTCGGCAGATACGCAGTATTTT
>TRBJ1-1|TRBV2|-|-|14
CASPIKAMNTEAFF
TGTGCCAGTCCCATCAAGGCTATGAACACTGAAGCTTTCTTT
>TRBJ2-7|TRBV28|-|-|15
CASSLFDAPGHEQYF
TGTGCCAGCAGTTTATTTGACGCCCCAGGCCACGAGCAGTACTTC
>TRBJ1-2|TRBV4-3|-|few|13
CASSQSYNYGYTF
TGCGCCAGCAGCCAATCTTATAACTATGGCTACACCTTC
>TRBJ2-2|TRBV4-2|TRBD1|-|18
CASSQGPKGGAGTGELFF
TGTGCCAGCAGCCAAGGTCCCAAAGGGGGCGCGGGCACCGGGGAGCTGTTTTTT
>TRBJ1-6|TRBV4-1|-|few|12
CASSLEPAYLHF
TGCGCCAGCAGCCTGGAGCCAGCATACCTCCACTTT
>TRBJ1-4|TRBV18|TRBD1|few|13
CASSPDRAEKLFF
TGTGCCAGCTCACCGGACAGGGCTGAAAAACTGTTTTTT
>TRBJ2-3|TRBV20-1|-|few|15
CSAQGPGKGTDTQYF
TGCAGTGCACAAGGGCCAGGGAAGGGTACAGATACGCAGTATTTT
>TRBJ2-7|TRBV5-1|-|many|15
CASSLEGTSRHEQYF
TGCGCCAGCAGCTTGGAAGGTACTAGCCGGCACGAGCAGTACTTC
>TRBJ2-5|TRBV15|-|-|14
CATSRGGIRETQYF
TGTGCCACCAGCAGAGGGGGGATCCGGGAGACCCAGTACTTC
>TRBJ1-6|TRBV10-3|-|many|19
CAISSTLFTVSSYNSPLHF
TGTGCCATCAGTTCAACCCTATTCACCGTCAGCTCCTATAATTCACCCCTCCACTTT
>TRBJ2-5|TRBV5-1|-|-|15
CASCLSQGSQETQYF
TGCGCCAGCTGCTTGAGTCAGGGGTCCCAAGAGACCCAGTACTTC
>TRBJ2-5|TRBV4-3|TRBD1|many|15
CASSPQTGLGETQYF
TGCGCCAGCAGCCCTCAGACAGGGCTGGGGGAGACCCAGTACTTC
>TRBJ2-2|TRBV5-1|-|-|14
CASSPGQSAGELFF
TGCGCCAGCAGCCCTGGACAGTCGGCCGGGGAGCTGTTTTTT
>TRBJ1-2|TRBV28|TRBD1|-|15
CASSFRTGRDYGYTF
TGTGCCAGCAGCTTCCGGACAGGCCGAGACTATGGCTACACCTTC